The clone carrying this TCR beta chain has only a few counts. Possible read error: a much larger clone is one base away. The template, about 500 ng total RNA, yielded TCR beta cDNA made with a constant-region primer. A slightly modified ARM-PCR protocol with three nested multiplex PCR rounds produced these TCR beta libraries. Forward primers for TRBV1-TRBV30 and a C-beta reverse primer served the first two PCR rounds, at approximately 10 cycles each. TCRdb recomputed calls from the multiplex PCR reads with MiXCR, one row per CDR3 protein. The data show approximately 120,000 distinct CDR3 sequences, around 64% seen once. The entry originates in a study of tumor-infiltrating lymphocytes in primary liver carcinoma. Extraction of RNA together with DNA used about 17-34 mg of unsorted bulk tissue. The CDR3 covers 15 residues. Germline values: CDR1 LGHNA, CDR2 YNFKEQ.

Sequenced material: liver tumor tissue from sampling region 3. The sample's subset: tumor region T3, left-lateral pole. The sequence was obtained from a woman aged 60 to 75 with primary liver carcinoma and hepatitis B virus infection. The gene calls are TRBV4-2 and TRBJ2-5; 9 bases are shared with TRBD1. CDR3 in DNA: TGTGCCAGCAGCCAAGTCGACAGGGGGGGAGAGACCCGGTACTTC. Amino acids: CASSQVDRGGETRYF.